This entry is about one T cell receptor (beta chain). Its binding antigen is unknown. Within one base of it there is no much larger clone, and no base qualities were kept. TCR CDR3 regions were amplified from genomic DNA by multiplex PCR using the deep immunoSEQ assay. For each cell subset, the extracted genomic DNA was distributed evenly across all wells of several immunoSEQ 96-well plates, and each plate served as one replicate. For sorted subsets, approximately 0.2 ug of genomic DNA, equivalent to roughly 33,000 T cell genomes, went into each replicate PCR. The purified libraries were quantified using a Qubit 3.0 fluorometer, sized with a Bioanalyzer 2100, and then quantified again using the KAPA Library Quantification kit. Every immunoSEQ 96-well plate was sequenced on a separate single-read 150-cycle Illumina NextSeq 550 flow cell. Processing in the source paper ran as follows. Because only junctional sequences without quality scores were contained in the immunoSEQ output, filtering matching that applied to full-length reads could not be performed. Sequences were annotated with PyIR, a Python wrapper for IgBLAST v1.9, and V/J genes and CDR3 were assigned using IMGT germline references. Any read was removed if the V/J assignment was weak (E-value above 1e-6), the CDR3 was missing, or the read contained stop codons, out-of-frame junctions, or ambiguous translated residues. A V3J clonotype was defined by an identical inferred V gene, J gene, and CDR3 amino acid sequence. Percentage overlap between repertoires was computed as shared unique clonotypes divided by the size of the smaller repertoire. Richness of each repertoire was evaluated using RTK rarefaction, the Chao1 estimator, and Recon v2.1 estimates of unobserved clonotypes. Generation probabilities for all TCRbeta clonotypes obtained by the gDNA method from four donors were computed using OLGA. TCRdb mirrors the immuneACCESS table, restricted to in-frame sequences. Some clones are absent from its copies; in checked studies, under half trace to an unresolved V gene, and the reason for the others is unknown. V and J calls and clone size are as listed in that table; D and trimming were resolved from the DNA. Here the sample has 2 million to 2.5 million clones; 90% to 96% occur a single time. The ten largest make up more than 0.1% of the sample.

Cut back by 3 bases and 5 bases, the V and J ends lie 13 bases apart. For CDR1 and CDR2, the germline V gene lists MGHDK and SYGVNS. From the cysteine up to the phenylalanine, the CDR3 has a length of 14 residues. Here the CDR3 DNA is all that survives: 42 bases in frame from base 1. The record originates from a study of shared clonotypes between healthy human individuals (dated by TCRdb to about 2020). For the study in its entirety: A few men and a couple of women, aged 18 to 49 years, made up the cohort. Different laboratories and diverse techniques were used to prepare libraries and sequence TCR repertoires, to increase sequencing depth and limit assay-specific biases. Each donor's leukapheresis produced roughly between roughly 0.85 and 10 billion PBMCs. Per donor, three plates each were used for CD4 naive and CD4 memory, two for CD8 naive, and one for CD8 memory. To estimate repertoire size and how much clonotype sharing occurs between individuals, the study deeply sequenced the blood TCR repertoires of five healthy adults. Overall study results and their limits: The genetic and exposure-history diversity represented was limited by the small number of donors. Compared with non-shared clonotypes, clonotypes shared by all four sorted-subset donors had higher generation probabilities. Naive subsets generally had larger estimated clonotype richness than memory subsets did. Sampling was restricted to blood, and TCR repertoires in tissues likely differ from the TCR repertoires found in blood. Even with the large sequencing depth, rarefaction of the sorted-subset datasets indicated that sequencing was incomplete. Pairwise subsampling led to the expectation that sequencing depth would affect the degree of clonotype sharing among donors. Sharing across a handful of donors was observed for around 5% of naive CD4, 3% to 3.5% of naive CD8, over 2% of memory CD4, and less than 0.45% of memory CD8 clonotypes.

Donors were healthy HIV-negative adults with no recently reported acute infections or vaccinations. Only Caucasian adults living in Nashville, Tennessee, USA were represented among the donors. CD4+ T cells were enriched through magnetic negative selection, after which naive cells were positively selected on CD45RA and the remaining negative fraction served as the memory subset. After blood collection by leukapheresis, PBMCs were isolated using Ficoll-Histopaque density gradient centrifugation and then cryopreserved in the vapor phase of liquid nitrogen. Purity and quantity of every magnetically sorted T cell population were checked by analytical flow cytometry. Genomic DNA was isolated from every sorted fraction and measured by UV absorbance on a Nanodrop 2000c.

The TCR originated in a man between 18 and 29 years old in good health. The chain was built from TRBV25-1 and TRBJ2-5; a tentative D match to TRBD1 spans 5 bases. Sequenced: naive CD4+ T cells sorted from blood. The cell subset or site label, read with the paper, signifies: CD45RA+ positively selected. The CDR3 has the sequence CASSDNRPAETQYF. At the DNA level, the sequence is TGTGCCAGCAGTGATAACAGGCCTGCCGAGACCCAGTACTTC.